The 24 T cell receptor beta chains below were found in one sample sequenced in a study of T cells in localized non-small cell lung cancer. TCRdb keeps only in-frame clones here, not all; method: immunoSEQ multiplex PCR. The sample gives 60,000 to 85,000 clones, about 90% of which show up once; less than 25% is in the top ten. Source: peripheral blood, taken before any cancer treatment. The receptors were gathered from a male donor older than 55 with stage III squamous cell lung carcinoma.

This clone was seen more than once but under ten times. The chain employs TRBV19 and TRBJ1-4; the D is unclear. Germline CDR1 and CDR2: LNHDA and SQIVND (reference sequence). CDR3 size: 13 residues. The V gene lost 10 bases and the J gene lost 8 bases, with 17 bases spanning the gap. The CDR3 sequence is CATLRDHLEKLFF. The CDR3 DNA is TGTGCCACCCTACGAGATCACTTGGAAAAACTGTTTTTT.

The chain uses TRBV28 and TRBJ2-1; 9 positions agree with TRBD1. The V and J ends lost 6 bases and 4 bases, in that order; junction bases with no gene match: 13. Germline V gene lookup returns CDR1 MDHEN and CDR2 SYDVKM. CDR3 length: 17 residues. The CDR3 protein is CASSPSPGGQGYNEQFF. CDR3 nucleotide sequence: TGTGCCAGCAGCCCATCTCCGGGGGGACAGGGATACAATGAGCAGTTCTTC.

This clone appeared once. The chain uses TRBV2 and TRBJ1-2; 8 nucleotides match TRBD1. Germline CDR1 reads SNHLY; CDR2 reads FYNNEI. Trimming removed 6 bases from V and 8 bases from J; junction bases left unmatched: 8. The CDR3 consists of 13 residues. In DNA form, the CDR3 reads TGTGCCAGCAGCGCGGGACAGGAGGAGGGCTACACCTTC. Its translation is CASSAGQEEGYTF.

The chain links TRBV5-1 to TRBJ2-3, with no clear D. V was clipped by 3 bases and J by 0 bases, with 5 bases between them. The CDR3 contains 13 residues. The germline CDR1 and CDR2 sequences are SGHRS and YFSETQ. The CDR3 here is CASSSPSTDTQYF. DNA of the CDR3: TGCGCCAGCAGCTCCCCTAGCACAGATACGCAGTATTTT.

The V and J genes are TRBV11-2 and TRBJ1-5; D gene unclear. This CDR3 is built from 13 residues. Per germline, CDR1 SGHAT and CDR2 FQNNGV. Trimming cost V 3 bases and J 5 bases, with 8 bases left between them. CDR3 in DNA: TGTGCCAGCAGCTTCAACGGGGATCAGCCCCAGCATTTT. Residues: CASSFNGDQPQHF.

The sample holds one count of this clone. V gene TRBV29-1 combines with J gene TRBJ2-2, with TRBD2 matching 7 bases. Germline CDR1 is SQVTM and CDR2 is ANQGSEA. V lost 5 bases and J lost 1; bases outside the gene matches: 4. This CDR3 spans 14 amino acids. In nucleotides, the CDR3 is TGCAGCGTTCTAGCGGCAGGGAACACCGGGGAGCTGTTTTTT. Its translation: CSVLAAGNTGELFF.

This clone was observed a few times. J is TRBJ2-7 and V is TRBV10-3; the D call may be TRBD1 or TRBD2 (7 bases each). V lost 0 bases to trimming and J lost 6 bases, with 12 bases between them. The CDR3 spans 14 residues. From germline, CDR1 is ENHRY and CDR2 SYGVKD. CDR3: CAISESGGTVEQYV. CDR3 in DNA: TGTGCCATCAGTGAGTCGGGGGGGACAGTCGAGCAGTACGTC.

The chain carries TRBV10-3 and TRBJ1-5; D call uncertain. Germline values: CDR1 ENHRY, CDR2 SYGVKD. The CDR3 is 16 amino acids. With 11 bases removed from V and 2 bases from J, the gap between germline ends came to 22 bases. CDR3 loop: CAVGRNDGRGNQPQHF. In DNA, the CDR3 is TGTGCCGTAGGAAGGAACGACGGGAGGGGCAATCAGCCCCAGCATTTT.

The V gene is TRBV29-1, the J gene TRBJ1-2, with D possibly TRBD1 on 5 matching bases. V lost 2 bases and J lost 7, with 14 bases in between. Germline V lookup: CDR1 SQVTM, CDR2 ANQGSEA. This CDR3 region has 13 residues. The CDR3: CSVENVGALGYTF. The CDR3 nucleotides are TGCAGCGTTGAAAATGTTGGGGCGCTTGGCTACACCTTC.

This clone was recorded once. The chain links TRBV6-5 to TRBJ2-2; 7 bases are shared with TRBD1. Germline lookup yields CDR1 MNHEY and CDR2 SVGAGI. J was trimmed by 4 bases and V by 2 bases; bases with no gene match: 7. CDR3 length equals 16 residues. The DNA for the CDR3 is TGTGCCAGCAGTTACCCTAGCAGGGGGACCACCGGGGAGCTGTTTTTT. Its translation: CASSYPSRGTTGELFF.

V and J are TRBV19 and TRBJ1-2, with 7 positions matching TRBD1. Germline trimming cut 9 bases from V and 4 bases from J; bases unmatched to any gene: 8. Germline values: CDR1 LNHDA, CDR2 SQIVND (reference sequence). This CDR3 spans 13 amino acids. The CDR3 region has the DNA TGTGCCAGCCGACAGGGCTTGGGCTATGGCTACACCTTC. This encodes CASRQGLGYGYTF.

This chain connects TRBV27 to TRBJ2-5; no clear D. The CDR3 loop spans 13 amino acids. CDR1 and CDR2 from the germline V gene are MNHEY and SMNVEV (reference sequence). V lost 3 bases and J lost 2, with 7 bases in between. Here the CDR3 DNA reads TGTGCCAGCAGTTTTTTGTCGCAAGAGACCCAGTACTTC. Translating gives CASSFLSQETQYF.

This chain joins TRBV4-1 and TRBJ1-3, with D perhaps TRBD1 (6 bases). Germline CDR1 MGHRA, CDR2 YSYEKL. The CDR3 contains 17 residues. Trimming left V 0 bases short and J 0 bases short, with 12 bases between. The CDR3 DNA reads as TGCGCCAGCAGCCAAGAAGGGACAACCAACTCTGGAAACACCATATATTTT. This translates into CASSQEGTTNSGNTIYF.

This clone has more than one count but fewer than ten. The V call is TRBV4-1, the J call TRBJ2-3, with 7 bases fitting TRBD2. Trimming took 2 bases from V and 6 from J; bases not matched to a gene: 8. Germline V gene sequence: CDR1 MGHRA, CDR2 YSYEKL. The CDR3 spans 15 residues. The chain's CDR3 is CASSQLVLSGDTQYF. The DNA for the CDR3 is TGCGCCAGCAGCCAACTCGTCCTTAGCGGGGATACGCAGTATTTT.

V is TRBV28 and J is TRBJ2-1; tentatively, D is TRBD1 or TRBD2 (5 bases each). Trimming took 5 bases from V and 9 from J, leaving 8 bases between them. This CDR3 comprises 11 residues. The V gene's germline CDR1 is MDHEN and CDR2 SYDVKM. The CDR3 bases are TGTGCCAGCAGTGGGACCTTTGAGCAGTTCTTC. Protein sequence: CASSGTFEQFF.

The chain carries TRBV28 and TRBJ1-1; D is undetermined. The CDR3 spans 14 residues. V lost 7 bases, J lost 4 bases, and 16 bases lay in between. The germline gives CDR1 MDHEN, CDR2 SYDVKM. This CDR3 reads CASTLRQFGTEAFF. CDR3 DNA: TGTGCCAGCACCTTGCGGCAGTTCGGCACTGAAGCTTTCTTT. The variable domain in full, with the rest retrieved from reference TRBV28 and TRBJ1-1, is DVKVTQSSRYLVKRTGEKVFLECVQDMDHENMFWYRQDPGLGLRLIYFSYDVKMKEKGDIPEGYSVSREKKERFSLILESASTNQTSMYLCASTLRQFGTEAFFGQGTRLTVV.

This clone appeared once. The chain couples TRBV27 to TRBJ2-1; 8 nucleotides align to TRBD1. V was clipped by 7 bases and J by 7 bases; unmatched bases: 12. This CDR3 spans 15 amino acids. Germline lookup yields CDR1 MNHEY and CDR2 SMNVEV (reference sequence). CDR3 protein: CASTSRTGSRNEQFF. Written as DNA, the CDR3 is TGTGCCAGCACTTCGCGGACAGGGAGTCGGAATGAGCAGTTCTTC.

The V gene is TRBV11-2, the J gene TRBJ1-2; 7 bases are shared with TRBD1. The CDR3 has 14 residues. Germline V gene data show CDR1 as SGHAT and CDR2 as FQNNGV. With V trimmed by 3 bases and J by 3 bases, 4 bases remained unmatched. CDR3 sequence (DNA): TGTGCCAGCAGCTTCAGGGGGACCTACTATGGCTACACCTTC. Translation gives CASSFRGTYYGYTF.

This clone occurred a few times. The chain combines TRBV6-1 with TRBJ2-3; 7 bases are shared with TRBD1. V dropped 4 bases and J dropped 0; count of bases not matched to a gene: 7. The V gene's germline CDR1 is MNHNS and CDR2 SASEGT. The CDR3 has 16 residues. The CDR3 sequence: CASSGDSFSSTDTQYF. For the CDR3, the DNA is TGTGCCAGCAGTGGGGACAGTTTCTCTAGCACAGATACGCAGTATTTT.

This sequence joins TRBV9 and TRBJ1-6, with 7 bases matching TRBD1. V gave up 0 bases and J gave up 5 bases; unmatched junction bases: 2. This CDR3 region has 15 residues. CDR1 is SGDLS, CDR2 YYNGEE, per germline. The CDR3 DNA follows: TGTGCCAGCAGCGTAGTGGGGACAGATAATTCACCCCTCCACTTT. Protein sequence: CASSVVGTDNSPLHF. Using reference TRBV9 and TRBJ1-6 for the parts outside the CDR3, the full variable domain is DSGVTQTPKHLITATGQRVTLRCSPRSGDLSVYWYQQSLDQGLQFLIQYYNGEERAKGNILERFSAQQFPDLHSELNLSSLELGDSALYFCASSVVGTDNSPLHFGNGTRLTVT.

This chain joins TRBV5-1 and TRBJ2-2, with D hard to call. Germline V CDR1 and CDR2: SGHRS, YFSETQ. The CDR3 runs to 17 residues. V gave up 0 bases and J gave up 3 bases, with 15 bases separating them. The CDR3 bases are TGCGCCAGCAGCTTGGTTGGGGTCCCCCCGGACACCGGGGAGCTGTTTTTT. Its protein product is CASSLVGVPPDTGELFF.

This sequence joins TRBV5-1 and TRBJ1-1, with a possible D match to TRBD1 (6 bases). The CDR3 consists of 13 residues. The germline CDR1 and CDR2 sequences are SGHRS and YFSETQ. Deletions cut 7 bases from V and 4 bases from J, with 14 bases between. The CDR3 DNA follows: TGCGCCAGCTACAGGGAAGAAGGCACTGAAGCTTTCTTT. Its protein product is CASYREEGTEAFF.

This clone was detected only once. The chain recombines TRBV5-1 with TRBJ2-7; no clear D gene. CDR3 length: 17 residues. With 0 bases removed from V and 5 bases from J, the gap between germline ends came to 21 bases. From germline, CDR1 is SGHRS and CDR2 YFSETQ. For the CDR3, the DNA is TGCGCCAGCAGCTTGGCCTGGGTAAAAGACGCTCCAGACGAGCAGTACTTC. This translates into CASSLAWVKDAPDEQYF.

J is TRBJ2-1 and V is TRBV19; D remains ambiguous. The CDR3 runs 14 residues. Germline V gene lookup returns CDR1 LNHDA and CDR2 SQIVND (reference sequence). Trimming took off 9 bases at V and 0 bases at J, with 12 bases between the two ends. The DNA of the CDR3 is TGTGCCAGCAATGACGGAAGCTCCTACAATGAGCAGTTCTTC. This codes for CASNDGSSYNEQFF. Complete variable domain (other parts from reference TRBV19 and TRBJ2-1): DGGITQSPKYLFRKEGQNVTLSCEQNLNHDAMYWYRQDPGQGLRLIYYSQIVNDFQKGDIAEGYSVSREKKESFPLTVTSAQKNPTAFYLCASNDGSSYNEQFFGPGTRLTVL.